This T cell receptor (beta chain) was recorded in a study of PD-1 blockade in classical Hodgkin lymphoma. Study-wide results and limits: Newly diagnosed patients were reported to exhibit reduced baseline TCR diversity relative to healthy donors. Nothing has yet pinned down what causes the repertoire differences, possibly disease activity or prior therapy.

As to time point: newly diagnosed, previously untreated cHL patient sample. Investigators turned to newly diagnosed, untreated classical Hodgkin lymphoma PBMCs for comparison. Sequenced by immunoSEQ multiplex PCR; TCRdb stores in-frame clones only, minus some. The table has 17,000 or so clones, about 83% seen once. This clone occurred once. Antigen specificity is unknown. What was sequenced was peripheral blood mononuclear cells (PBMCs). The TCR originated in a human donor with classical Hodgkin lymphoma.

CDR3 in amino acids: CASSDIRGYGYTF. Written as DNA, the CDR3 is TGTGCCAGCAGTGATATACGGGGCTATGGCTACACCTTC. The rearrangement links TRBV2 to TRBJ1-2; no reliable D call. Germline CDR1 reads SNHLY; CDR2 reads FYNNEI. The CDR3 runs 13 residues. Trimming cost V 3 bases and J 4 bases, with 9 bases left between them. The complete variable domain, with remaining parts taken from reference TRBV2 and TRBJ1-2, reads EPEVTQTPSHQVTQMGQEVILRCVPISNHLYFYWYRQILGQKVEFLVSFYNNEISEKSEIFDDQFSVERPDGSNFTLKIRSTKLEDSAMYFCASSDIRGYGYTFGSGTRLTVV.